This T cell receptor (beta chain) was identified in a study of T cells in Graves' hyperthyroidism and ophthalmopathy. Turning to the study itself: Peripheral blood was collected at initial diagnosis, before any treatment. Points from the study as a whole: Most expanded thyroid clonotypes above 0.001 also appeared in blood.

Stability of Graves' hyperthyroidism was defined as absent ophthalmopathy progression within 18 months. Uncontrolled infection, other autoimmune disease, pregnancy or lactation barred patients from enrollment. From germline, CDR1 is LNHDA and CDR2 SQIVND (reference sequence). The V and J ends lost 2 bases and 0 bases respectively, with 8 bases between them. CDR3 length equals 14 residues. Template material for amplifying TCR beta CDR3 regions consisted of RNA transcripts. The HTBI primer set drove a first-round RT-PCR of the TCR CDR3. TCRdb passed the multiplex PCR reads through MiXCR, listing each CDR3 protein once. Counted here are 300,000 to 500,000 distinct CDR3 sequences, approximately 15% occurring once; the ten biggest clones make up 32%. This clonotype was recorded a few times. Its specificity is unknown.

The gene calls are TRBV19 and TRBJ2-7; D uncertain. This TCR derives from a woman aged 25-40 years with Graves' hyperthyroidism. The sequencing sample was made of blood. Here the CDR3 reads CASSINTHSYEQYF. The DNA of the CDR3 is TGTGCCAGTAGTATAAATACTCACTCCTACGAGCAGTACTTC.